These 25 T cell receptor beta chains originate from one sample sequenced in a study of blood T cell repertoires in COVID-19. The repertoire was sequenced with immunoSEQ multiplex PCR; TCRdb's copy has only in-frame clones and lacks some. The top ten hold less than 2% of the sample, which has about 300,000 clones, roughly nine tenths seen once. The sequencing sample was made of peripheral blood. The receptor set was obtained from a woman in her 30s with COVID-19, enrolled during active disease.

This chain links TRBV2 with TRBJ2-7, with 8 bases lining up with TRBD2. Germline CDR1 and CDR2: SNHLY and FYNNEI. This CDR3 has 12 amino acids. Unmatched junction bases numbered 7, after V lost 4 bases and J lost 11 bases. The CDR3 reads CASSATSGMEYF. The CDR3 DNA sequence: TGTGCCAGCAGTGCAACTAGCGGTATGGAGTACTTC.

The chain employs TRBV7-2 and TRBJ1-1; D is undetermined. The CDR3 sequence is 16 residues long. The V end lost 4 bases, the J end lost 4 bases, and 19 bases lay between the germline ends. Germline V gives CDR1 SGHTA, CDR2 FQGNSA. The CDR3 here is CASSSQYGRGGTEAFF. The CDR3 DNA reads TGTGCCAGCAGCTCGCAATACGGGAGAGGAGGCACTGAAGCTTTCTTT.

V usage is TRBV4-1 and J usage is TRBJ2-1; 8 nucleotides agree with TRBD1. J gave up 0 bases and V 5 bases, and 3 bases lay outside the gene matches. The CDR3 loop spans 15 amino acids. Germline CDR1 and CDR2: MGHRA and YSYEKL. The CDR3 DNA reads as TGCGCCAGCAGCAGACAGGGGAGCTCCTACAATGAGCAGTTCTTC. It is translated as CASSRQGSSYNEQFF.

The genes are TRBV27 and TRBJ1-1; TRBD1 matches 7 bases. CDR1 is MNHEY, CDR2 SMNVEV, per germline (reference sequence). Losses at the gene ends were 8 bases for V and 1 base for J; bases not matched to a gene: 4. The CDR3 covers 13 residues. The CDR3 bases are TGTGCCAGCTCTGAGGGGGCGAACACTGAAGCTTTCTTT. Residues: CASSEGANTEAFF.

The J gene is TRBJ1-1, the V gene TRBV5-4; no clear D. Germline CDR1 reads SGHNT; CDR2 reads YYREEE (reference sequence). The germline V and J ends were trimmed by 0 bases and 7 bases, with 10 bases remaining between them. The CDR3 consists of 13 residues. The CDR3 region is CASSLDIGGEAFF. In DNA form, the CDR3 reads TGTGCCAGCAGCTTGGATATAGGAGGTGAAGCTTTCTTT. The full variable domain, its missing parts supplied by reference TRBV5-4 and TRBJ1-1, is ETGVTQSPTHLIKTRGQQVTLRCSSQSGHNTVSWYQQALGQGPQFIFQYYREEENGRGNFPPRFSGLQFPNYSSELNVNALELDDSALYLCASSLDIGGEAFFGQGTRLTVV.

CDR3 DNA: TGTAGCCAAGTCAGGGAAAAAAAAAGGACAGATACGCAGTATTTT. This sequence encodes CSQVREKKRTDTQYF. The J gene is TRBJ2-3, the V gene TRBV13, with D tentatively TRBD1 (5 bases). Germline values: CDR1 PRHDT, CDR2 FYEKMQ (reference sequence). The CDR3 spans 15 residues.

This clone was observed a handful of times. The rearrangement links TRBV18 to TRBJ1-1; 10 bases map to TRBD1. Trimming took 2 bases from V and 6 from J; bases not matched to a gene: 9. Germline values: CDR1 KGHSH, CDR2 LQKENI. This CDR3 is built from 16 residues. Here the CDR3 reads CASSPIGDRGLAEAFF. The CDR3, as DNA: TGTGCCAGCTCACCAATCGGGGACAGGGGCCTCGCTGAAGCTTTCTTT.

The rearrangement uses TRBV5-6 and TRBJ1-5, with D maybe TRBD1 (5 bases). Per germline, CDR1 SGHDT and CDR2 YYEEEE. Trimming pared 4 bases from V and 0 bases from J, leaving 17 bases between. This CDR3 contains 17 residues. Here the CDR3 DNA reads TGTGCCAGCAGCACTTGGCCACAGGACTATAGCAATCAGCCCCAGCATTTT. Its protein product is CASSTWPQDYSNQPQHF.

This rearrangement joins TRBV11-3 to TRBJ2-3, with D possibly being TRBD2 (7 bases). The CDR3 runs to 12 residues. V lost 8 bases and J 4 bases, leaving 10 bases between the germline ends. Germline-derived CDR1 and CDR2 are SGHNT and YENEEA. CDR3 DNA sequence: TGTGCCAGCGGGGGGGCGTCAGATACGCAGTATTTT. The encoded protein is CASGGASDTQYF.

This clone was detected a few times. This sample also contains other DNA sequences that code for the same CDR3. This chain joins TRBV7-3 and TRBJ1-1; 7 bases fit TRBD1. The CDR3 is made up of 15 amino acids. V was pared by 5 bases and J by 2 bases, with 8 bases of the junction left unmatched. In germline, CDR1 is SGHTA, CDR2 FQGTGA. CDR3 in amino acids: CASSLTGALNTEAFF. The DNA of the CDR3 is TGTGCCAGCAGCCTTACAGGGGCCCTAAACACTGAAGCTTTCTTT.

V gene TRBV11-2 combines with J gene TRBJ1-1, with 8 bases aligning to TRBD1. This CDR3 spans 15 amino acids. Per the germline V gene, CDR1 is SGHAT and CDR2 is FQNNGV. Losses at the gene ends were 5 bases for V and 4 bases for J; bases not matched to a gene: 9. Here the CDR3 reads CASSPGGLSGTEAFF. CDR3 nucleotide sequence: TGTGCCAGCAGCCCAGGGGGCCTTTCAGGCACTGAAGCTTTCTTT.

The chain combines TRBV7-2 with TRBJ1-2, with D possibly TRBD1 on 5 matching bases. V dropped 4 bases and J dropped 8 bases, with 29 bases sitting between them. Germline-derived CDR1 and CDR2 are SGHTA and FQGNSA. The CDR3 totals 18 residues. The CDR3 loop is CASSSRYFSKGSAGGYTF. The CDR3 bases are TGTGCCAGCAGCTCCCGTTATTTTAGTAAGGGGTCGGCGGGGGGCTACACCTTC.

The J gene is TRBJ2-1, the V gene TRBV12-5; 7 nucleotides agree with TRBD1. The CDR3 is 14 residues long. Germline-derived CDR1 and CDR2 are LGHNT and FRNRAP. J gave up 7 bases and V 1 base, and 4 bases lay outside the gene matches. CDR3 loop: CASGLGDSRNEQFF. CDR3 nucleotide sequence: TGTGCTAGTGGTTTGGGGGACAGTCGTAATGAGCAGTTCTTC.

The CDR3 here is CASSRMGQSNQPQHF. The CDR3 DNA sequence: TGTGCCAGCAGCAGGATGGGACAGAGCAATCAGCCCCAGCATTTT. J is TRBJ1-5 and V is TRBV4-2, with 7 nucleotides matching TRBD1. V lost 5 bases and J lost 1; bases outside the gene matches: 5. CDR3 length: 15 residues. The germline CDR1 and CDR2 sequences are LGHNA and YNFKEQ.

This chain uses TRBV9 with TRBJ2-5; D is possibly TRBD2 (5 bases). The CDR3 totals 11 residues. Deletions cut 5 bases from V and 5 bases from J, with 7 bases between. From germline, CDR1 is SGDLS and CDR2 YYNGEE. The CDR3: CASRGEETQYF. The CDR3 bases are TGTGCCAGCAGGGGAGAGGAGACCCAGTACTTC.

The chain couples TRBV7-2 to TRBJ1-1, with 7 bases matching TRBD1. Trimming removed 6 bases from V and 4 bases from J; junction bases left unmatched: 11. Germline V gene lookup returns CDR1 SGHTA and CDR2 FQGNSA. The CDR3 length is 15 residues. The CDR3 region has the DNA TGTGCCAGCAGTCTCGCAGGTCCAGGGGGCACTGAAGCTTTCTTT. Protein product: CASSLAGPGGTEAFF.

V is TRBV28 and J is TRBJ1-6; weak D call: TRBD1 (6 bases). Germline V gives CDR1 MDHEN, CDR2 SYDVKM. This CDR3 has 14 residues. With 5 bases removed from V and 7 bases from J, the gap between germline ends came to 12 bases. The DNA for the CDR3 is TGTGCCAGCAGTGTGGGACATGGGAATTCACCCCTCCACTTT. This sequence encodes CASSVGHGNSPLHF.

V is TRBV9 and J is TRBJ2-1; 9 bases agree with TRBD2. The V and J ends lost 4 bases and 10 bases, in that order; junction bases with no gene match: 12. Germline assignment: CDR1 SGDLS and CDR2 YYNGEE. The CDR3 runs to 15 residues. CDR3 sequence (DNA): TGTGCCAGCAGCCCCCGGTTAGCGGGGGAATGGGAGCAGTTCTTC. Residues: CASSPRLAGEWEQFF.

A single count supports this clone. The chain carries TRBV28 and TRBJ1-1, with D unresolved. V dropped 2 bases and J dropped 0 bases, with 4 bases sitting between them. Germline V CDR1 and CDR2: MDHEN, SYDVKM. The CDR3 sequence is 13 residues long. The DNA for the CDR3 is TGTGCCAGCAGTTTAATCATGAACACTGAAGCTTTCTTT. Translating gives CASSLIMNTEAFF.

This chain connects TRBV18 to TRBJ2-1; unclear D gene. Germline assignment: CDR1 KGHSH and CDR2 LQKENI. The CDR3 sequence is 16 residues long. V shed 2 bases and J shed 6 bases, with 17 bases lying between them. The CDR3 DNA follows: TGTGCCAGCTCACCAGGAAGGCCCCTCTCGGGCAATGAGCAGTTCTTC. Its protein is CASSPGRPLSGNEQFF.

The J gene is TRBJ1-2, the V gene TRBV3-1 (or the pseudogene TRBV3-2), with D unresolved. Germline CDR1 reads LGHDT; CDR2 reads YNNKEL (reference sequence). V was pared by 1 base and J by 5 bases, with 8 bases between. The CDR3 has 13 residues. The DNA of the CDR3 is TGTGCCAGCAGCCAAGGAGGCTCTTATGGCTACACCTTC. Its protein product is CASSQGGSYGYTF.

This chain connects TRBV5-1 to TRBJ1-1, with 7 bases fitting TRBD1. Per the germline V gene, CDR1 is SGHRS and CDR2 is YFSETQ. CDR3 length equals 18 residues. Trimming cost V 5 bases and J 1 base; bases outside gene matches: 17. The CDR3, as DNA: TGCGCCAGCAGTTTCTCAAACGACAGGGTGGGAACGAACACTGAAGCTTTCTTT. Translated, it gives CASSFSNDRVGTNTEAFF.

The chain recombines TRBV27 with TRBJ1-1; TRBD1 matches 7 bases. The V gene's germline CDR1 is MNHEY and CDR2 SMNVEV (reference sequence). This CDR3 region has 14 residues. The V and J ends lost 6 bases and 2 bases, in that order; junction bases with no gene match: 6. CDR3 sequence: CASRLQGVNTEAFF. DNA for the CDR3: TGTGCCAGCAGACTCCAGGGGGTAAACACTGAAGCTTTCTTT.

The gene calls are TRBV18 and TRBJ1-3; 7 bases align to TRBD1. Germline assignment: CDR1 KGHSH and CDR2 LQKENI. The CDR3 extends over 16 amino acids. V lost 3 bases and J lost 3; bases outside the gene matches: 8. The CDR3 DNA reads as TGTGCCAGCTCACCGTCTGCAGGGGGTAGTGGAAACACCATATATTTT. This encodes CASSPSAGGSGNTIYF.

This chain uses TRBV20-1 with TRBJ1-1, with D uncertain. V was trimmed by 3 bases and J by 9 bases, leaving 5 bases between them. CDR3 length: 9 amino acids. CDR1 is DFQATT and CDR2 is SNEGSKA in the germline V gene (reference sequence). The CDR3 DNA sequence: TGCAGTGCTAGTTTTAAAGCTTTCTTT. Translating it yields CSASFKAFF.